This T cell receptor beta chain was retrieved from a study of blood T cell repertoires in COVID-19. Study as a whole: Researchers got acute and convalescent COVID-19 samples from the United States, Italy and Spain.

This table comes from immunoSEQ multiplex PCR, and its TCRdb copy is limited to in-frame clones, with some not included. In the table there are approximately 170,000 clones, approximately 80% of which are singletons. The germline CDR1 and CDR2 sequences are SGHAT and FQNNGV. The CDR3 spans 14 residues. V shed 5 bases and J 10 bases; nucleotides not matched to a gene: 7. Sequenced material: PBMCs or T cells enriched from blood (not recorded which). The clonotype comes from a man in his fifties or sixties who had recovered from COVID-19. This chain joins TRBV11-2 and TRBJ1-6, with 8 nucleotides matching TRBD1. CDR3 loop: CASSATGVRSPLHF. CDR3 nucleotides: TGTGCCAGCAGCGCGACAGGGGTTCGATCACCCCTCCACTTT.